A selection of T cell receptor beta chains follows, all from one sample in a study of breast tumors, draining lymph nodes, adjacent tissues. TCRdb processed the multiplex PCR reads anew with MiXCR; each CDR3 protein has one entry. Here the sample spans 83,000 or so distinct CDR3 sequences, roughly a fifth being singletons. The specimen was axillary lymph node tissue. The source is a female donor with breast cancer. Some clones in this sample may be carry-over from other donors' samples. Both conserved end residues are part of each CDR3. The order of the fields is clone size, J gene, D gene, V gene, CDR3 DNA, CDR3 protein. A D gene is named only where the DNA matches it firmly. Only some rows state a clone size, as once, few, many or a class for expanded clones.

many	TRBJ1-5	.	TRBV10-3	TGTGCCATCAGCGCGGTTAGCAATCAGCCCCAGCATTTT	CAISAVSNQPQHF
many	TRBJ1-2	.	TRBV20-1	TGCAGTGCTAGAGAAAACTGGGGGTATGGCTACACCTTC	CSARENWGYGYTF
once	TRBJ2-7	TRBD2	TRBV30	TGTGCCTGGAGTCCCCGTTCTAGCGGGAGATCCTACGAGCAGTACTTC	CAWSPRSSGRSYEQYF
many	TRBJ1-2	.	TRBV19	TGTGCCAGTAGTATCTCGGGGCGCGGCTATGGCTACACCTTC	CASSISGRGYGYTF
few	TRBJ2-4	.	TRBV6-2/TRBV6-3	TGTGCCAGCAGTTATCCCGGATCACAGAACATTCAGTACTTC	CASSYPGSQNIQYF
many	TRBJ2-5	.	TRBV5-1	TGCGCCAGCAGCCTGTTCGCCCGAGGGGAGACCCAGTACTTC	CASSLFARGETQYF
many	TRBJ1-6	TRBD1	TRBV10-3	TGTGCCATCAGTGAAACGGGACAGGGGAATTCACCCCTCCACTTT	CAISETGQGNSPLHF
many	TRBJ2-7	TRBD2	TRBV6-2/TRBV6-3	TGTGCCAGCAACCAACTAGCGGGAGGGCCTCTCTATGAGCAGTACTTC	CASNQLAGGPLYEQYF
few	TRBJ2-7	.	TRBV27	TGTGCCAGCAGTTTACTGGGGAGATCCCACGAGCAGTACTTC	CASSLLGRSHEQYF
many	TRBJ2-1	.	TRBV10-3	TGTGCCATCAGTGAGGGCGTCGCGGGACGTCACTCCTACAATGAGCAGTTCTTC	CAISEGVAGRHSYNEQFF
many	TRBJ2-3	.	TRBV20-1	TGCAGTGCTAGGACCGCCGTGGGGAGGGGGTTTTTCACAGATACGCAGTATTTT	CSARTAVGRGFFTDTQYF
many	TRBJ2-3	TRBD2	TRBV9	TGTGCCAGCAGCGCTAGCGGGAGTGCCGCCACAGATACGCAGTATTTT	CASSASGSAATDTQYF
.	TRBJ1-1	.	TRBV5-1	TGCGCCAGCAGCTTCGGCGGGGAAGGCACTGAAGCTTTCTTT	CASSFGGEGTEAFF
many	TRBJ2-3	.	TRBV11-2	TGTGCCAGCAGCTTCCCGGGGGTAGATACGCAGTATTTT	CASSFPGVDTQYF
few	TRBJ2-7	.	TRBV28	TGTGCCAGCAGTATCGACACAGCCTACGAGCAGTACTTC	CASSIDTAYEQYF
many	TRBJ2-5	TRBD2	TRBV20-1	TGCAGTGCTAGAGTCGGGGGGGGAGCGGGAGCGCTGAAGACCCAGTACTTC	CSARVGGGAGALKTQYF
many	TRBJ2-2	.	TRBV20-1	TGCAGTGCCAATGGATTGGGGAACACCGGGGAGCTGTTTTTT	CSANGLGNTGELFF
many	TRBJ1-6	.	TRBV7-8	TGTGCCAGCAGCTTAGCGCACGGGAGCTCCTATAATTCACCCCTCCACTTT	CASSLAHGSSYNSPLHF
many	TRBJ2-7	TRBD2	TRBV27	TGTGCCAGCAGTTTACTAGCGGGGGTCTCCTACGAGCAGTACTTC	CASSLLAGVSYEQYF
.	TRBJ1-3	.	TRBV3-1	TGTGCCAGCAGCTCGTGGGGAAACACCATATATTTT	CASSSWGNTIYF
many	TRBJ1-2	TRBD1	TRBV28	TGTGCCAGCTGGGACAGGCGATCCTATGGCTACACCTTC	CASWDRRSYGYTF
.	TRBJ2-1	.	TRBV4-1	TGCGCCAGCAGCCAAGAGGGGAATCCTGACTACAATGAGCAGTTCTTC	CASSQEGNPDYNEQFF
few	TRBJ2-7	TRBD2	TRBV28	TGTGCCAGCAGTTCCCCTGGAGTGGGAGGGGACGAGCAGTACTTC	CASSSPGVGGDEQYF
many	TRBJ2-3	.	TRBV5-8	TGTGCCAGCAGCTTGGAGGCCGTAGGATCTACGCAGTATTTT	CASSLEAVGSTQYF
many	TRBJ2-7	.	TRBV2	TGTGCCAGCAGTGAAGGTCTAGCTGGCTCCTACGAGCAGTACTTC	CASSEGLAGSYEQYF
many	TRBJ1-5	TRBD1	TRBV4-2	TGTGCCAGCAGCCAAGCCGGACAGGGCCATCAGCCCCAGCATTTT	CASSQAGQGHQPQHF
.	TRBJ2-6	.	TRBV5-6	TGTGCCAGCAGCAAGAACGGGGGCGGTAACTCTGGGGCCAACGTCCTGACTTTC	CASSKNGGGNSGANVLTF
many	TRBJ2-7	TRBD1	TRBV11-1	TGTGCCAGCAGCGCCGGGACAGGGCAGTTCGAGCAGTACTTC	CASSAGTGQFEQYF
many	TRBJ1-3	.	TRBV5-1	TGCGCCAGCAGTGGGAGTGGAAACACCATATATTTT	CASSGSGNTIYF
many	TRBJ2-1	.	TRBV10-3	TGTGCCACCAGGGAAGCGTCTAGTACCTATGAGCAGTTCTTC	CATREASSTYEQFF
many	TRBJ2-3	TRBD2	TRBV29-1	TGCAGCGTTGAAATGGGACTAGCGGGTCCCACAGATACGCAGTATTTT	CSVEMGLAGPTDTQYF
many	TRBJ1-6	TRBD1	TRBV5-4	TGTGCCAGCAGCTTGCAGGGGGCTCAATCACCCCTCCACTTT	CASSLQGAQSPLHF
many	TRBJ2-1	.	TRBV6-2/TRBV6-3	TGTGCCAGCAGTAACCCCGAAGGGGCACGGTACAATGAGCAGTTCTTC	CASSNPEGARYNEQFF
many	TRBJ2-5	TRBD2	TRBV20-1	TGCAGTGCGCAGGGACTAGCGGGCGGAGAGACCCAGTACTTC	CSAQGLAGGETQYF
many	TRBJ2-6	.	TRBV6-1	TGTGCCAGCAGTGAACGGGCTGGGGCCAACGTCCTGACTTTC	CASSERAGANVLTF
many	TRBJ2-1	TRBD2	TRBV7-2	TGTGCCAGCAGCTACCGGACTAGCGGGAGTAGGTACAATGAGCAGTTCTTC	CASSYRTSGSRYNEQFF
many	TRBJ2-5	TRBD2	TRBV5-8	TGTGCCAGCAGCTTGGGACTAGCGGGATCTGAGACCCAGTACTTC	CASSLGLAGSETQYF